This T cell receptor beta chain was recorded in a study of blood T cell repertoires in COVID-19. Study-level information: Researchers got acute and convalescent COVID-19 samples from the United States, Italy and Spain.

Assay used: immunoSEQ multiplex PCR; TCRdb lists only in-frame clones, some missing. This table has 350,000 to 450,000 clones, about 89% appearing once. Germline CDR1 and CDR2: MDHEN and SYDVKM. This CDR3 is built from 15 residues. Losses at the gene ends were 5 bases for V and 10 bases for J; bases not matched to a gene: 11. V gene TRBV28 combines with J gene TRBJ1-4; 9 nucleotides match TRBD1. Sequencing was performed on PBMCs or T cells enriched from blood (not recorded which). The clonotype was recovered from a woman aged 35 to 49 who had been exposed to COVID-19. The CDR3 sequence: CASSPPGTGIGKLFF. The CDR3 DNA reads as TGTGCCAGCAGTCCACCCGGGACAGGGATCGGAAAACTGTTTTTT.